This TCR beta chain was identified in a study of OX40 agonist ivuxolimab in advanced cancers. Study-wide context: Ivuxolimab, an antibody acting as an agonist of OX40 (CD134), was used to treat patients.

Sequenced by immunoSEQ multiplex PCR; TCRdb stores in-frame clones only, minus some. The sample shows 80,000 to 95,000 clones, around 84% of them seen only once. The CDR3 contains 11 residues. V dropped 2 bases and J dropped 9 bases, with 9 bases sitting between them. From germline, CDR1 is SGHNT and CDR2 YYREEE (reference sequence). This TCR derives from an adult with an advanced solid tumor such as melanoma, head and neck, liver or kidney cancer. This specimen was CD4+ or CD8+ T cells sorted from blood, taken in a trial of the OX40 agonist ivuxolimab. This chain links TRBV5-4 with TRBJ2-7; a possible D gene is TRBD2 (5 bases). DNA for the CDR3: TGTGCCAGCAGCTTCGGGGATGGGCAGTACTTC. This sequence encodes CASSFGDGQYF.